Below, one T cell receptor (beta chain) is given with its context. What it recognizes is unknown. The CDR3 extends over 13 amino acids. Germline V gene sequence: CDR1 MNHEY, CDR2 SVGAGI. With UMI labels, 5' RACE was used to prepare the TRB cDNA libraries. TCRdb re-called the 5' RACE reads; every CDR3 protein appears as one record, without DNA. This sample's table has 70,000 to 95,000 distinct CDR3 sequences. Sorts performed in triplicate captured hundreds of thousands of cells each from every CD8+ T cell subset. Within the CD8+ T cell compartment, naive cells were CD45RO-CCR7+CD27+CD95-. The data originate from a study of CXCR3-negative and CXCR3-positive naive CD8 T cells. Whole-study findings and limits: Researchers report that CXCR3-positive naive cells carry more hydrophobic TRB CDR3s than CXCR3-negative naive cells.

The V call is TRBV6-5, the J call TRBJ2-5; without DNA, the TCRdb call of TRBD1 cannot be checked. The sample was naive CXCR3- CD8+ T cells from blood. Subset here: CD45RO-CCR7+CD27+CD95- naive CD8+ T cells lacking CXCR3 (TNR3-). The TCR sequence derives from a human donor in good health. Some clones in this sample may be carry-over from other donors' samples. The CDR3 reads CASPGTGSETQYF.